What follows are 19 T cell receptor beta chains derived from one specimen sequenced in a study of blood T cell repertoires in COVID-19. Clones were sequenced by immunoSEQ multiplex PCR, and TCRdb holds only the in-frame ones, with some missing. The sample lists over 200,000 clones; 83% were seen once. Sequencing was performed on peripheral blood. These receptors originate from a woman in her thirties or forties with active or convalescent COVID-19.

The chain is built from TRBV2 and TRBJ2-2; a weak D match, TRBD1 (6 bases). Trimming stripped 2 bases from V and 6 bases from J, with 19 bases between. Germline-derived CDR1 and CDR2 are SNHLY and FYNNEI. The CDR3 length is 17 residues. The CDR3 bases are TGTGCCAGCAGTGAAAGGGGGTTCCAATTGACAGCCGGGGAGCTGTTTTTT. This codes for CASSERGFQLTAGELFF.

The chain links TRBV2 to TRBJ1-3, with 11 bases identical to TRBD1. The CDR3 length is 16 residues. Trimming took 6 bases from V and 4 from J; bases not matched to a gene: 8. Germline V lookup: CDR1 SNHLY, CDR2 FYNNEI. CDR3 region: CASRDPGQGAGNTIYF. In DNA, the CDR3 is TGTGCCAGCAGAGACCCCGGACAGGGGGCGGGAAACACCATATATTTT.

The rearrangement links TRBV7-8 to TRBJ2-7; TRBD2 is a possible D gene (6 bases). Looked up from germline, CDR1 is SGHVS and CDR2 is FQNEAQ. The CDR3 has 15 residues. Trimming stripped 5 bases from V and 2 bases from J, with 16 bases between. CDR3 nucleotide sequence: TGTGCCAGCAGCGACAAACGGGGGACCACCTACGAGCAGTACTTC. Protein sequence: CASSDKRGTTYEQYF.

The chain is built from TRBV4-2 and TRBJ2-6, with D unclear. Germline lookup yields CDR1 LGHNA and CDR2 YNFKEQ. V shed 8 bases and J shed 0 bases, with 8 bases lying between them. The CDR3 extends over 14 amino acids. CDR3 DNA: TGTGCCAGCGGTTCAGTCTCTGGGGCCAACGTCCTGACTTTC. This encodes CASGSVSGANVLTF.

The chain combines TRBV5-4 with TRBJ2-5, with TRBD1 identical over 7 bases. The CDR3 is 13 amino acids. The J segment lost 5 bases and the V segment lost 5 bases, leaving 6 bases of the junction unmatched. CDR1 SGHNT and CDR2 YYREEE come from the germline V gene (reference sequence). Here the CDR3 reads CASSRDRAETQYF. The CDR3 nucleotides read TGTGCCAGCAGTCGTGACAGGGCTGAGACCCAGTACTTC.

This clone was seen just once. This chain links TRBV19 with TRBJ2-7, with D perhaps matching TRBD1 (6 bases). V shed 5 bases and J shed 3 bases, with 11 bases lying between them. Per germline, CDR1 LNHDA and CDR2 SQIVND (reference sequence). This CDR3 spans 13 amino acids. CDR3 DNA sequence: TGTGCCAGTAGTCATTGGGACAACTACGAGCAGTACTTC. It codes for CASSHWDNYEQYF. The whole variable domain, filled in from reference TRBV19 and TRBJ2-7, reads DGGITQSPKYLFRKEGQNVTLSCEQNLNHDAMYWYRQDPGQGLRLIYYSQIVNDFQKGDIAEGYSVSREKKESFPLTVTSAQKNPTAFYLCASSHWDNYEQYFGPGTRLTVT.

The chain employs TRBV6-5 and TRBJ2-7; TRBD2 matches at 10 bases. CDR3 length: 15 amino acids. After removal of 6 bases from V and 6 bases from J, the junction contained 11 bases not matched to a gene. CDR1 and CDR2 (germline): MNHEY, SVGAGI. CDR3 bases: TGTGCCAGCAGCCGCGGTGGAGCGGGGGGGATCGAGCAGTACTTC. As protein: CASSRGGAGGIEQYF.

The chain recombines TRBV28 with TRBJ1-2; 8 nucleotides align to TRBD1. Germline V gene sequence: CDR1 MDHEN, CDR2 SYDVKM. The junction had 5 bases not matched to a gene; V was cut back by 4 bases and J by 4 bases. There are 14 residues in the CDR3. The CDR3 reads CASSSGTGLYGYTF. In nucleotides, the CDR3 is TGTGCCAGCAGTTCGGGGACAGGACTCTATGGCTACACCTTC.

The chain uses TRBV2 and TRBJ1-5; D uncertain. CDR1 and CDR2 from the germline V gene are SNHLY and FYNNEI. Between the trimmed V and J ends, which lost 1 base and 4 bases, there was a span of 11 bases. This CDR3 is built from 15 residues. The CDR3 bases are TGTGCCAGCAGTGAAGGGCGGGCACCTAATCAGCCCCAGCATTTT. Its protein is CASSEGRAPNQPQHF.

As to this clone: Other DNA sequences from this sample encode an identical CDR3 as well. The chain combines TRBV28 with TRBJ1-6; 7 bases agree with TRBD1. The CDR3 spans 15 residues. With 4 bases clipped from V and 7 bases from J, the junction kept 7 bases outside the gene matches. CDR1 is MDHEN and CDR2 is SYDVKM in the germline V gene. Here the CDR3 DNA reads TGTGCCAGCAGTTCCCCGGGACAGCTAAATTCACCCCTCCACTTT. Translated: CASSSPGQLNSPLHF. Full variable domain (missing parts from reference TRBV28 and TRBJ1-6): DVKVTQSSRYLVKRTGEKVFLECVQDMDHENMFWYRQDPGLGLRLIYFSYDVKMKEKGDIPEGYSVSREKKERFSLILESASTNQTSMYLCASSSPGQLNSPLHFGNGTRLTVT.

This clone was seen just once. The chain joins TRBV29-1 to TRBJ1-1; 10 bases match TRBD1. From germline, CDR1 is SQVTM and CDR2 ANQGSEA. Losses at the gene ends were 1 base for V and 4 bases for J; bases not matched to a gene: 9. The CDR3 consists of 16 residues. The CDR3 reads CSVEGSGTGEGTEAFF. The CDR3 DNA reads TGCAGCGTTGAAGGCTCCGGGACAGGGGAAGGCACTGAAGCTTTCTTT.

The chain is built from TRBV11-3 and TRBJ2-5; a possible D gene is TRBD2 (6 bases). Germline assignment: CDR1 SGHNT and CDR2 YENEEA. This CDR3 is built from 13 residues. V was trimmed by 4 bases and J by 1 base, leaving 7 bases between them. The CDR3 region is CASSWTTQETQYF. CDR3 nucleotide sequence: TGTGCCAGCAGCTGGACTACCCAAGAGACCCAGTACTTC.

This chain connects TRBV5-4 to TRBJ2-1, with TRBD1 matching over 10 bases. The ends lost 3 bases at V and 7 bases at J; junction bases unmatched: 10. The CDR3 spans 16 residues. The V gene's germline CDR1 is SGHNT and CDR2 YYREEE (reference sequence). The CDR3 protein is CASSSSGTGVENEQFF. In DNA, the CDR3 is TGTGCCAGCAGCTCGTCCGGGACAGGGGTTGAAAATGAGCAGTTCTTC. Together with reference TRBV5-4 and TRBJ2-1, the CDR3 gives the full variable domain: ETGVTQSPTHLIKTRGQQVTLRCSSQSGHNTVSWYQQALGQGPQFIFQYYREEENGRGNFPPRFSGLQFPNYSSELNVNALELDDSALYLCASSSSGTGVENEQFFGPGTRLTVL.

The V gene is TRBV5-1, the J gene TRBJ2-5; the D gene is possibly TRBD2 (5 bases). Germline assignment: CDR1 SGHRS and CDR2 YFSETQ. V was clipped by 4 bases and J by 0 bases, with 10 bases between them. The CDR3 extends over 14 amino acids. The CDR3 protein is CASSASSNQETQYF. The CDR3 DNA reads TGCGCCAGCAGCGCTAGCTCGAACCAAGAGACCCAGTACTTC.

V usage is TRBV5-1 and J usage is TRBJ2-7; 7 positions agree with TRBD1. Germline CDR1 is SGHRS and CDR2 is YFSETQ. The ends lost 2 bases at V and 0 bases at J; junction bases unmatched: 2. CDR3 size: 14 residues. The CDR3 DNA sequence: TGCGCCAGCAGCTTCCGGACAGGCTCCTACGAGCAGTACTTC. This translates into CASSFRTGSYEQYF.

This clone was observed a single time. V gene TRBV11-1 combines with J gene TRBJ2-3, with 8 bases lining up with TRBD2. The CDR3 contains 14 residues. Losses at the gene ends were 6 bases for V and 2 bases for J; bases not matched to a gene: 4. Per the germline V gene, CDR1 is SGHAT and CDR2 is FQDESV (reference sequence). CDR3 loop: CASRSGGLTDTQYF. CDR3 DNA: TGTGCCAGCAGATCGGGAGGGCTCACAGATACGCAGTATTTT. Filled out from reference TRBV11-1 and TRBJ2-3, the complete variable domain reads EAEVAQSPRYKITEKSQAVAFWCDPISGHATLYWYRQILGQGPELLVQFQDESVVDDSQLPKDRFSAERLKGVDSTLKIQPAELGDSAMYLCASRSGGLTDTQYFGPGTRLTVL.

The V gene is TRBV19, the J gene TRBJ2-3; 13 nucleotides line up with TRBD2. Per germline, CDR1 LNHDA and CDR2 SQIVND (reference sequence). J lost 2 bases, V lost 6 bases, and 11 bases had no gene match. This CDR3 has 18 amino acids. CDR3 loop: CASSATSGGALYTDTQYF. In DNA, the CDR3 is TGTGCCAGTAGCGCAACTAGCGGGGGGGCATTATACACAGATACGCAGTATTTT.

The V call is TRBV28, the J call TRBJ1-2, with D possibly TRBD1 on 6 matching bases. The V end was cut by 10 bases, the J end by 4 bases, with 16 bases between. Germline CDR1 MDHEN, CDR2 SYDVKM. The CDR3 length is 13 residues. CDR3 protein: CATRTVSTYGYTF. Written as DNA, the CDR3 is TGTGCCACCCGGACAGTCTCCACCTATGGCTACACCTTC.

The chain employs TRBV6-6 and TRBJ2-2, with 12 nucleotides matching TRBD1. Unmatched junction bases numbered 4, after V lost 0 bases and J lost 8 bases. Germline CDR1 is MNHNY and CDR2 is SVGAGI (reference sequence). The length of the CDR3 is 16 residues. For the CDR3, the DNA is TGTGCCAGCAGTTACTCTGGGACAGGGGGCCCTGGGGAGCTGTTTTTT. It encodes CASSYSGTGGPGELFF.